Included here is one T cell receptor beta chain sequence, with context. Its antigen is undetermined. V was trimmed by 5 bases and J by 0 bases, leaving 11 bases between them. Germline lookup yields CDR1 SGHTA and CDR2 FQGNSA. The CDR3 sequence is 14 residues long. The sample originates from a study of neoadjuvant anti-PD-1 for oral cavity cancer. Study-wide findings and caveats: Greater tumor shrinkage accompanied bigger post-treatment sizes of preexisting clones. With three patients per group, TCR findings need larger cohorts.

The method was immunoSEQ multiplex PCR; TCRdb's version includes in-frame clones alone and lacks a portion of them. This table has 7,000 to 9,000 clones, about 60% appearing once. Sample: tumor tissue, taken before nivolumab (anti-PD-1) treatment. The rearrangement links TRBV7-2 to TRBJ2-7; D gene unclear. The receptor comes from a person between 35 and 79 years old with oral cavity squamous cell carcinoma. The CDR3 region is CASSPRLVSYEQYF. The DNA for the CDR3 is TGTGCCAGCAGCCCCCGACTGGTCTCCTACGAGCAGTACTTC.